The clone carrying this TCR beta chain was found once. The length of the CDR3 is 14 residues. The V gene end was trimmed by 4 bases and the J gene end by 2 bases; junction bases not matched to a gene: 0. Germline-derived CDR1 and CDR2 are LNHDA and SQIVND (reference sequence). This sample was included in a study of blood T cell repertoires in COVID-19. The method was immunoSEQ multiplex PCR; TCRdb's version includes in-frame clones alone and lacks a portion of them. The repertoire holds about 150,000 clones, with around 85% as singletons. The chain joins TRBV19 to TRBJ1-3, with 9 positions matching TRBD1. Sequences were obtained from peripheral blood. The source of this sequence is an older woman with acute or convalescent COVID-19. The DNA of the CDR3 is TGTGCCAGTAGTAGGACAGGGGCTGGAAACACCATATATTTT. This sequence encodes CASSRTGAGNTIYF.